This T cell receptor (beta chain) was captured in a study of cytomegalovirus exposure and HLA in healthy donors listed by TCRdb under 2017. For the study in its entirety: In an earlier analysis of 550 to 750 of the donors, under 300 Gb of sequence data and approximately 120 million unique TCR beta sequences from 180 million or so T cells were reported. An early release covering roughly 640 HLA-typed donors comprised approximately 290 gigabases of sequencing data and approximately 80 million unique TCR sequences. Of the roughly 400 genotyped donors, about 84% fell in the genetic ancestry cluster associated with self-reported Caucasian donors. The study aimed to test whether signatures of past pathogen exposure could be identified by cataloging public T cell receptors. The T cell repertoires of under 700 subjects were profiled by immunosequencing and related to cytomegalovirus serostatus. Besides the first cohort of under 700 subjects, a separate validation cohort made up of roughly 130 different subjects was used. The study combined high-throughput TCR immunosequencing, statistical association of individual TCRs with disease status, and machine learning to predict cytomegalovirus infection status. A later analysis re-analyzed previously published TCR beta repertoires from hundreds of donors and added high-resolution HLA genotyping to study TCR occurrence patterns. Rather than drawing on any new phenotypic data, the later analysis identified candidate immune exposures from TCR beta sequences and the way those sequences occurred across donors. To decide whether each TCR beta V gene segment behaved as functional or pseudogenic, an earlier analysis of some 580 of the donors relied on high-throughput TCR beta sequencing. Alongside the repertoire data, information on donor age, sex, ethnicity and CMV serostatus was compiled. Genome-wide SNP genotypes for about 55% of the roughly 670 donors were used in a later genetic analysis, which treated that subset as a discovery cohort. All discovery cohort repertoires had been generated on a single sequencing platform. Both class I and class II loci were covered by HLA typing, at four-digit resolution. Typing coverage varied by locus: roughly 629-640 donors for A, B, C, DRB1 and DQB1; roughly 500 for DQA1; over 600 for DPA1; around 490 for DPB1. Because of strong linkage in the cohort, five DR-DQ haplotypes were treated as single units for association and clustering. Among about 400 genotyped donors of the cohort, an average of approximately 240,000 unique TCR beta nucleotide sequences was sequenced per donor, of which about 19% were non-productive. Paper-wide results and their limitations: The presence/absence analyses assumed that sequencing depth was roughly uniform across donors, and that assumption may not be true. In vitro tests confirmed that three of the cytomegalovirus-associated TCR beta chains recognize cytomegalovirus antigens. A cluster of highly shared sequence variants was judged likely to be a technical artifact of the sequencing pipeline. The classifier was reported to diagnose cytomegalovirus status with high specificity and sensitivity in both the original cohort and the validation cohort. A further reported finding was that TCR beta sequences accurately predicted the HLA-A and HLA-B alleles for most subjects in the first cohort. In a later analysis, HLA-associated TCR beta chains showed more clonal expansion and lower generation probabilities than non-associated chains that were equally common. For the cohort, immune exposure information was limited to CMV serostatus. The authors suggested that the approach could potentially be generalized to other disease states and immunological phenotypes. The study gave a list of under 200 TCR beta chains associated with cytomegalovirus. Strong co-occurrence of HLA alleles, especially DR and DQ, made assigning TCR associations to individual alleles difficult. In a later analysis, several top co-occurrence clusters were reported to appear linked to parvovirus B19, influenza, CMV and Epstein-Barr virus. Because counts were too low, roughly 18 rarely observed V segments, including chromosome 9 orphons, were left out of the earlier analysis of a few hundred of the donors. Some IMGT-functional V segments, including TRBV6-2 and TRBV6-3, could not be told apart with the 87-base-pair reads, so those segments were excluded. Most TCR sequences were seen in very few donors, while some public TCRs were found in many individuals. In a later genetic analysis, a missense DCLRE1C variant was associated with V-gene and J-gene trimming of TCR beta chains, and the association was replicated in an independent cohort. HLA typing was unavailable for some donors at each locus, so association tests used only the typed subset. In a later analysis, most CMV-associated TCR beta chains were found to appear HLA-restricted, with HLA associations seemingly driven largely by CMV exposure. Specific HLA alleles were associated with 16,951 TCR beta sequences at a false discovery rate of 0.05 in a later analysis. In this cohort, only TCR beta chains were sequenced, and detectable features were limited by the absence of alpha or paired-chain data. In a later genetic analysis, fewer N-insertions in productive TCRs were reported among donors in an Asian-associated ancestry cluster than the roughly 700-donor mean. In a later analysis, the rate of TCR association differed among HLA loci, with DRB1 alleles having the most associated TCRs and HLA-C alleles having the fewest. Linkage disequilibrium might explain the correlated functional status among segregating V segments, but an unknown experimental factor could not be ruled out. An earlier analysis of around 600 of the donors showed that most TCR beta V segments appeared in productive rearrangements either about 87% or about 30% of the time, which broadly matched IMGT annotations.

The germline V and J ends show losses of 0 bases and 9 bases respectively, and no gene match explains 11 bases of the junction. CDR1 and CDR2 were assigned from the germline V gene (reference sequence) as LNHNV and YYDKDF. The CDR3 covers 16 residues, taking in both the cysteine and the phenylalanine. The sequence is cut down to CDR3 DNA, 48 bases in frame from base 1. Of note for this clone: It lacks a known antigen. Per-base qualities were not stored, and no clone one base away is much larger.

The cohort was made up of about 610 healthy bone marrow donors. At the time of sampling, all cohort members were nominally healthy, though unrecorded immune exposures were likely present. The donor was CMV seropositive and was included in the group of some 290 seropositive cohort members. A peripheral blood sample was provided by each donor, and peripheral blood mononuclear cells were used for TCR beta sequencing. The Qiagen DNeasy Blood Extraction Kit was used to extract genomic DNA from the blood cell samples. Receptors were amplified or captured by the immunoSEQ multiplex PCR assay. For the multiplex PCR, a mixture combining 60 forward primers for TCR Vbeta segments and 13 reverse primers for TCR Jbeta segments was used. The CDR3 region of rearranged TCR beta genes was amplified from genomic DNA by a multiplex PCR assay. The Illumina HiSeq System was used to sequence the amplified TCR beta libraries as 87-base-pair reads. For the original study's pipeline: In a later analysis, roughly 80 million unique TCR beta chains were counted across the approximately 620 repertoires, and roughly 10 million of these chains were shared by at least two donors. A nearest-neighbor algorithm error-corrected the raw reads and collapsed the reads into unique sequences, merging closely related sequences to remove PCR and sequencing errors. CDR3 sequences were aligned to IMGT reference sequences to assign V, D and J gene segments. For a sequence to be retained, a match of at least six nucleotides was required to both a V gene segment and a J gene segment. A rearrangement was called productive if the CDR3 had no stop codons and remained in frame with V and J, and every other rearrangement was called non-productive. CDR3 was defined according to IMGT convention as the region running from the second conserved V-encoded cysteine to the conserved J-encoded phenylalanine. The earlier analysis of about 640 of the donors excluded any sequence lacking an unambiguous match to a single V gene segment. In an earlier analysis of 587 of the donors, a V segment was called functional when productive rearrangements were above 56.7%, and segregating when the standard deviation between donors exceeded 5%. A statistical classification framework was built to diagnose cytomegalovirus status from the catalog of TCR beta chain sequences. In a later analysis, V and J genes were assigned by comparing TCR nucleotide sequences against IMGT/GENE-DB human TR gene sequences. The TCRdist pipeline was used in a later analysis to assign CDR3 sequences and most-parsimonious VDJ recombination scenarios. In a later analysis, each TCR beta chain was defined by its CDR3 amino acid sequence together with its V-gene family, and reads without a unique V-gene family were excluded. To address suspected cross-contamination and a sequencing artifact, a later analysis removed roughly 640 highly shared, low-generation-probability nucleotide sequences. In a later analysis, a clonal expansion index for each public chain was calculated from normalized within-repertoire ranks of inferred template counts. A later analysis computed generation probabilities with a VDJ recombination model fitted to out-of-frame rearrangements, and checked the results against IGoR. A later analysis scored TCR-TCR, TCR-HLA and TCR-CMV co-occurrence with hypergeometric tests, applying a repertoire-size bias correction to TCR pairs. False discovery rates were estimated in a later analysis by permuting HLA or CMV assignments 20 times. In a later analysis, co-occurring TCRs were grouped using DBSCAN, and TCRdist sequence similarity was added for clustering within HLA-allele-positive subsets. Repertoires with fewer than 30,000 or more than 120,000 public chains were left out of co-occurrence clustering, as were four to six repertoires with anomalous nucleotide sharing. Not all clones reach the TCRdb copy of this immuneACCESS table, which keeps in-frame sequences only. Checked studies attribute under half of the gap to unresolved V genes and leave the rest unexplained. That table furnishes V, J and clone size, whereas the DNA furnished D and trimming. This sample has about 76,000 clones in its table, and 72% of those were observed once. The top ten clonotypes cover 4.9% of the sample.

In this chain, TRBV15 is recombined with TRBJ1-5; 7 bases in the junction line up with TRBD1. The sample consisted of PBMCs. The sequence came from a man between 60 and 75 years old in good health and CMV-seropositive. Here the CDR3 is given as CATSRDLTGVVRPQHF. The nucleotide sequence reads TGTGCCACCAGCAGAGATCTTACAGGGGTTGTACGGCCCCAGCATTTT.